A single sample is the source of the 16 T cell receptor beta chains below, sequenced in a study of T cells in Graves' hyperthyroidism and ophthalmopathy. Template material for amplifying TCR beta CDR3 regions consisted of RNA transcripts. RT-PCR in the first round (using the HTBI primer set) targeted the TCR CDR3. TCRdb called the multiplex PCR reads again in MiXCR, with one record for every CDR3 protein. This sample has roughly 750,000 distinct CDR3 sequences; roughly 17% occur once, and the top ten carry approximately 8.4%. Sequenced sample: blood. These receptors all come from a man aged 18 to 29 with Graves' hyperthyroidism.

The CDR3 sequence: CASSQTLAGMSSYEQYF. The DNA of the CDR3 is TGCGCCAGCAGCCAAACCCTCGCGGGAATGAGCTCCTACGAGCAGTACTTC. The chain couples TRBV4-1 to TRBJ2-7; D might be TRBD2 (6 bases). This CDR3 has 17 residues. V was trimmed by 2 bases and J by 0 bases, leaving 17 bases between them. Germline CDR1 is MGHRA and CDR2 is YSYEKL.

In this sample, this clonotype turned up a few times. The chain links TRBV20-1 to TRBJ1-5, with 10 bases matching TRBD1. J lost 3 bases, V lost 2 bases, and 4 bases had no gene match. This CDR3 is 15 amino acids long. Germline CDR1 and CDR2: DFQATT and SNEGSKA (reference sequence). The CDR3 region is CSARRTGGDNQPQHF. In DNA, the CDR3 is TGCAGTGCTAGACGGACAGGGGGGGACAATCAGCCCCAGCATTTT.

The chain employs TRBV29-1 and TRBJ1-4; 8 nucleotides align to TRBD1. CDR1 and CDR2 (germline): SQVTM, ANQGSEA. The CDR3 runs to 13 residues. J was trimmed by 5 bases and V by 6 bases; bases with no gene match: 5. This CDR3 is CSVGTGTNEKLFF. CDR3 sequence (DNA): TGCAGCGTAGGGACAGGTACAAATGAAAAACTGTTTTTT.

Regarding this clonotype: One end of the junction does not line up with germline, which may come from a read error. The rearrangement joins TRBV7-3 to TRBJ2-1; maybe TRBD1 (5 bases). The CDR3 spans 13 residues. Germline V gives CDR1 SGHTA, CDR2 FQGTGA. Written as DNA, the CDR3 is TGTGCCAGCAGCATAACAGGTTACAATGAGCAGTTCTTC. It translates to CASSITGYNEQFF.

Only a few counts were recorded for this clonotype. V is TRBV27 and J is TRBJ2-1; the D gene is possibly TRBD2 (6 bases). CDR1 is MNHEY and CDR2 is SMNVEV in the germline V gene (reference sequence). The CDR3 runs 18 residues. The V and J ends lost 3 bases and 7 bases respectively, with 25 bases between them. This CDR3 is CASSFNPLLALRWNEQFF. The CDR3 DNA reads as TGTGCCAGCAGTTTTAATCCCCTCCTAGCGTTGAGGTGGAATGAGCAGTTCTTC.

This rearrangement joins TRBV9 to TRBJ2-1; TRBD2 matches at 16 bases. The CDR3 has 18 amino acids. In germline, CDR1 is SGDLS, CDR2 YYNGEE. Germline trimming cut 2 bases from V and 4 bases from J; bases unmatched to any gene: 6. Here the CDR3 DNA reads TGTGCCAGCAGCGTTTCCGGGACTAGCGGGAGGGCTTACAATGAGCAGTTCTTC. Its translation is CASSVSGTSGRAYNEQFF.

This clonotype has more than one count but fewer than ten. The chain employs TRBV7-6 and TRBJ2-1, with TRBD1 identical over 7 bases. Germline loops: CDR1 SGHVS, CDR2 FNYEAQ. V shed 3 bases and J 9 bases; nucleotides not matched to a gene: 8. CDR3 length: 14 residues. CDR3 region: CASSFSTGLLEQFF. The CDR3 coding sequence is TGTGCCAGCAGCTTCTCGACAGGGCTGCTTGAGCAGTTCTTC.

The chain uses TRBV3-1 and TRBJ1-2; D gene unclear. V was trimmed by 1 base and J by 4 bases, leaving 7 bases between them. The CDR3 consists of 13 residues. Germline CDR1 and CDR2: LGHDT and YNNKEL (reference sequence). The CDR3 DNA reads TGTGCCAGCAGCCAAGTTGAAGGCTATGGCTACACCTTC. This sequence encodes CASSQVEGYGYTF.

This clonotype has ten or more counts. J is TRBJ2-3 and V is TRBV3-1; D ambiguous. The CDR3 is made up of 15 amino acids. Germline V CDR1 and CDR2: LGHDT, YNNKEL (reference sequence). With 0 bases removed from V and 4 bases from J, the gap between germline ends came to 11 bases. For the CDR3, the DNA is TGTGCCAGCAGCCAAGAGGTCCGAGGCGCAGATACGCAGTATTTT. It codes for CASSQEVRGADTQYF.

The V call is TRBV9, the J call TRBJ2-7, with D tentatively TRBD1 or TRBD2 (5 bases each). This CDR3 spans 15 amino acids. In germline, CDR1 is SGDLS, CDR2 YYNGEE. The V end lost 3 bases, the J end lost 0 bases, and 13 bases lay between the germline ends. The CDR3 DNA follows: TGTGCCAGCAGCGGATCCCCTGGGGGCTCCTACGAGCAGTACTTC. Its translation: CASSGSPGGSYEQYF.

There are many counts of this clonotype. The chain couples TRBV20-1 to TRBJ2-3; D gene uncertain. This CDR3 region has 15 residues. Germline V lookup: CDR1 DFQATT, CDR2 SNEGSKA (reference sequence). The V end lost 1 base, the J end lost 7 bases, and 18 bases lay between the germline ends. CDR3 loop: CSARVWRPQAYTQYF. CDR3 coding DNA: TGCAGTGCTAGAGTATGGCGGCCGCAAGCATATACGCAGTATTTT.

The chain links TRBV11-1 to TRBJ2-7; tentatively, D is TRBD1 or TRBD2 (6 bases each). CDR1 is SGHAT and CDR2 is FQDESV in the germline V gene (reference sequence). Trimming took 1 base from V and 6 from J, leaving 22 bases between them. This CDR3 spans 17 amino acids. The DNA of the CDR3 is TGTGCCAGCAGCTTAGGTGTGGGGGCCGGCGGGAACAGCGAGCAGTACTTC. It specifies CASSLGVGAGGNSEQYF.

This clonotype was found a few times. This chain uses TRBV11-3 with TRBJ2-1; D uncertain. CDR1 and CDR2 (germline): SGHNT, YENEEA. The CDR3 is 14 residues long. V gave up 1 base and J gave up 5 bases, with 9 bases separating them. The CDR3 bases are TGTGCCAGCAGCTTAGTTGTTACGGACAATGAGCAGTTCTTC. This codes for CASSLVVTDNEQFF.

The chain is built from TRBV6-1 and TRBJ2-1; 10 bases line up with TRBD1. The CDR3 extends over 15 amino acids. The junction had 7 bases not matched to a gene; V was cut back by 2 bases and J by 9 bases. Germline V gives CDR1 MNHNS, CDR2 SASEGT. The CDR3 sequence: CASSESGQGGGEQFF. The CDR3 DNA is TGTGCCAGCAGTGAAAGCGGACAGGGGGGGGGTGAGCAGTTCTTC.

This clonotype was picked up many times. The CDR3 loop is CASSLDGESAFF. The CDR3 DNA reads as TGTGCCAGCAGCCTGGACGGGGAGTCAGCTTTCTTT. V and J are TRBV28 and TRBJ1-1; no firm D call. Germline CDR1 is MDHEN and CDR2 is SYDVKM. This CDR3 contains 12 residues. The V end was cut by 6 bases, the J end by 10 bases, with 15 bases between.

The sample holds many counts of this clonotype. The V call is TRBV12-3 or TRBV12-4, the J call TRBJ2-5, with D possibly matching TRBD1 (6 bases). V lost 6 bases to trimming and J lost 4 bases, with 15 bases between them. The CDR3 extends over 14 amino acids. The CDR3 nucleotides read TGTGCCAGCAGCCGGGACACGGTGGTAGAGACCCAGTACTTC. This gives the protein CASSRDTVVETQYF.